This T cell receptor beta chain was sequenced for a study of regulatory T cells in long-lasting Graves disease. The length of the CDR3 is 13 residues. CDR1 is MGHDK and CDR2 is SYGVNS in the germline V gene. V was clipped by 6 bases and J by 5 bases, with 11 bases between them. A note on this clonotype: Its antigen is still unknown.

The TCR beta library used iRepertoire HTBI primers with Arm-PCR amplification of CDR3. TCRdb re-called the multiplex PCR reads with MiXCR, one entry per CDR3 protein. Of 350,000 to 550,000 distinct CDR3 sequences in the sample, about 15% were seen once. This sample's time point: newly diagnosed GD, antithyroid drugs for less than 3 months. PBMC-extracted RNA yielded the TCR library. Study observations and caveats: Limited samples may have lowered accuracy. A greater number of public clonotypes (around 2,700) was shared by persistent patients than by new patients (roughly 880).

In addition, the sample was reused for a study of T cells in Graves' hyperthyroidism and ophthalmopathy.

The chain joins TRBV25-1 to TRBJ2-1; TRBD1 might be the D (6 bases). Sequenced material: peripheral blood mononuclear cells (PBMCs), taken at new diagnosis, from a patient treated with antithyroid drugs. This receptor was identified in a woman in her 30s with Graves disease. CDR3 loop: CASRQGANNEQFF. CDR3 in DNA: TGTGCCAGCAGACAGGGAGCGAACAATGAGCAGTTCTTC.